Following are 26 T cell receptor delta chains from one sample sequenced in a study of human gamma delta and Vdelta1 T cells. For these receptors, no antigen is known. TCRdb processed the PCR reads again with the CATT caller. The table has over 10,000 delta-chain clones, less than 60% seen once; the top ten hold more than 1.3%. Sequencing was carried out using Vdelta1 gamma-delta T cells from blood grown in culture (DOT cells). Receptors originate from a human donor in good health.

This clone was counted a single time. The gene calls are TRDV1 and TRDJ1; 7 nucleotides agree with TRDD3. The CDR3 runs 21 residues. With 3 bases clipped from V and 2 bases from J, the junction kept 24 bases outside the gene matches. CDR1 and CDR2 from the germline V gene are TSWWSYY and QGS. This chain's CDR3 is CALGDFFETRWIRRRTDKLIF. For the CDR3, the DNA is TGTGCTCTTGGGGATTTCTTCGAAACAAGGTGGATACGACGAAGGACCGATAAACTCATCTTT.

V gene TRDV1 combines with J gene TRDJ1; weak D call: TRDD2 (7 bases). This CDR3 comprises 19 residues. Germline V gene sequence: CDR1 TSWWSYY, CDR2 QGS. V was cut by 4 bases and J by 0 bases, with 24 bases left in between. CDR3 sequence (DNA): TGTGCTCTTGGGGCTAAATTCCTACTGGGTGGAACCCACACCGATAAACTCATCTTT. Protein product: CALGAKFLLGGTHTDKLIF.

This chain joins TRDV1 and TRDJ1, with 10 bases that match TRDD3. Germline trimming cut 2 bases from V and 3 bases from J; bases unmatched to any gene: 12. The CDR3 loop spans 18 amino acids. The germline CDR1 and CDR2 sequences are TSWWSYY and QGS. DNA of the CDR3: TGTGCTCTTGGGGAATGTCTGGGGGATAAAGTTAGCTCCGATAAACTCATCTTT. This translates into CALGECLGDKVSSDKLIF.

The chain carries TRDV1 and TRDJ1, with 9 bases fitting TRDD3. Germline CDR1 reads TSWWSYY; CDR2 reads QGS. The CDR3 runs to 22 residues. J was trimmed by 0 bases and V by 0 bases; bases with no gene match: 20. The CDR3 spells CALGELGIGGAYWGTYTDKLIF. CDR3 nucleotides: TGTGCTCTTGGGGAACTAGGTATAGGGGGGGCATACTGGGGGACCTACACCGATAAACTCATCTTT.

The chain recombines TRDV1 with TRDJ1, with 8 positions matching TRDD3. The length of the CDR3 is 19 residues. The V gene end was trimmed by 8 bases and the J gene end by 0 bases; junction bases not matched to a gene: 20. The germline gives CDR1 TSWWSYY, CDR2 QGS. CDR3 residues: CALLDPGLGDASDTDKLIF. In DNA, the CDR3 is TGTGCTCTTCTCGACCCGGGGCTGGGGGACGCGTCGGACACCGATAAACTCATCTTT.

This clone was observed a few times. The V gene is TRDV1, the J gene TRDJ4; D call uncertain. The V end was cut by 2 bases, the J end by 3 bases, with 7 bases between. The CDR3 contains 12 residues. Germline-derived CDR1 and CDR2 are TSWWSYY and QGS. CDR3 bases: TGTGCTCTTGGGGAAGTGGGCGGACCCCTGATCTTT. Protein sequence: CALGEVGGPLIF.

The J gene is TRDJ1, the V gene TRDV1, with D unclear. The V gene lost 0 bases and the J gene lost 2 bases, with 28 bases spanning the gap. The V gene's germline CDR1 is TSWWSYY and CDR2 QGS. The CDR3 is 21 amino acids. CDR3 loop: CALGELSLRAWAELGTDKLIF. Here the CDR3 DNA reads TGTGCTCTTGGGGAACTATCCCTCCGAGCTTGGGCCGAGTTAGGGACCGATAAACTCATCTTT.

The rearrangement uses TRDV1 and TRDJ1; TRDD3 matches at 8 bases. Germline CDR1 and CDR2: TSWWSYY and QGS. This CDR3 region has 19 residues. The trim removed 4 bases at V and 0 bases at J, leaving 16 bases unmatched. The CDR3 spells CALGGPLRPTGGNTDKLIF. As DNA, the CDR3 is TGTGCTCTTGGGGGACCCCTACGGCCCACTGGGGGGAACACCGATAAACTCATCTTT.

The genes are TRDV1 and TRDJ1; 10 bases line up with TRDD3. This CDR3 is built from 22 residues. V shed 0 bases and J 2 bases; nucleotides not matched to a gene: 21. Per the germline V gene, CDR1 is TSWWSYY and CDR2 is QGS. The CDR3 sequence: CALGELEKNGGIRGPLTDKLIF. The CDR3 bases are TGTGCTCTTGGGGAACTAGAAAAGAACGGGGGGATACGCGGCCCTTTAACCGATAAACTCATCTTT.

This clone was counted between two and nine times. The chain couples TRDV1 to TRDJ1, with TRDD3 matching over 12 bases. This CDR3 has 17 amino acids. Germline V gives CDR1 TSWWSYY, CDR2 QGS. The V and J ends lost 4 bases and 3 bases, in that order; junction bases with no gene match: 9. This chain's CDR3 is CALGGYTGGYKADKLIF. The CDR3 bases are TGTGCTCTTGGGGGGTATACTGGGGGATACAAGGCCGATAAACTCATCTTT.

The chain is built from TRDV1 and TRDJ3, with D perhaps matching TRDD2 (6 bases). The ends were cut back, 0 bases at V and 2 bases at J, with 17 bases in the middle. Germline V gene data show CDR1 as TSWWSYY and CDR2 as QGS. The CDR3 consists of 20 residues. This chain's CDR3 is CALGELLSSPSPWDTRQMFF. CDR3 sequence (DNA): TGTGCTCTTGGGGAACTGCTATCTTCGCCTTCCCCCTGGGACACCCGACAGATGTTTTTC.

This chain joins TRDV1 and TRDJ1; 9 bases are a match to TRDD3. Losses at the gene ends were 0 bases for V and 0 bases for J; bases not matched to a gene: 20. The CDR3 sequence is 22 residues long. Germline loops: CDR1 TSWWSYY, CDR2 QGS. This CDR3 is CALGELRRTGGTPSMYTDKLIF. The DNA of the CDR3 is TGTGCTCTTGGGGAACTGAGACGGACTGGGGGAACACCCTCTATGTACACCGATAAACTCATCTTT.

V and J are TRDV1 and TRDJ1, with 10 bases aligning to TRDD3. The CDR3 covers 21 residues. The V and J ends lost 5 bases and 1 base, in that order; junction bases with no gene match: 22. Germline CDR1 reads TSWWSYY; CDR2 reads QGS. The CDR3 DNA reads as TGTGCTCTTGGGAACCCACTACTCTACTGTAGGGGGATACGCAGCACCGATAAACTCATCTTT. This codes for CALGNPLLYCRGIRSTDKLIF.

V gene TRDV1 combines with J gene TRDJ1; D possibly corresponds to TRDD3 (5 bases). Germline V gives CDR1 TSWWSYY, CDR2 QGS. V dropped 2 bases and J dropped 0 bases, with 22 bases sitting between them. There are 19 residues in the CDR3. The CDR3 sequence is CALGENRRGAGPYTDKLIF. Here the CDR3 DNA reads TGTGCTCTTGGGGAAAACCGTCGGGGGGCCGGACCGTACACCGATAAACTCATCTTT.

The genes are TRDV1 and TRDJ1; 11 positions agree with TRDD3. The V gene's germline CDR1 is TSWWSYY and CDR2 QGS. This CDR3 is 18 amino acids long. V lost 2 bases, J lost 0 bases, and 8 bases stayed unmatched. The DNA for the CDR3 is TGTGCTCTTGGGGAATCAAGCGGCTGGGGGATACACACCGATAAACTCATCTTT. As protein: CALGESSGWGIHTDKLIF.

This clone has more than one count but fewer than ten. The V gene is TRAV29/DV5, the J gene TRDJ1, with D possibly being TRDD3 (5 bases). V was clipped by 1 base and J by 0 bases, with 34 bases between them. The CDR3 sequence is 22 residues long. Germline CDR1 is NSMFDY and CDR2 is ISSIKDK. The CDR3 sequence: CAASQGGIITNPRGYHTDKLIF. The CDR3 bases are TGTGCAGCAAGCCAAGGGGGCATTATTACTAATCCGCGGGGGTACCACACCGATAAACTCATCTTT.

In this sample, this clone turned up once. This sequence joins TRDV1 and TRDJ1; 12 positions agree with TRDD3. The V segment lost 5 bases and the J segment 5 bases; nucleotides outside the gene matches: 9. CDR3 size: 16 residues. Per the germline V gene, CDR1 is TSWWSYY and CDR2 is QGS. CDR3 sequence reads: CALGRKLGDTSDKLIF. The DNA for the CDR3 is TGTGCTCTTGGGAGGAAACTGGGGGATACATCAGATAAACTCATCTTT.

The rearrangement joins TRDV1 to TRDJ4; 9 bases line up with TRDD3. The CDR3 has 21 amino acids. Unmatched junction bases numbered 25, after V lost 5 bases and J lost 0 bases. Germline V gives CDR1 TSWWSYY, CDR2 QGS. CDR3 sequence reads: CALGNPSASSYWGTTARPLIF. The CDR3 DNA is TGTGCTCTTGGGAACCCCAGTGCCTCCTCATACTGGGGGACGACTGCCAGACCCCTGATCTTT.

The J gene is TRDJ2, the V gene TRDV1; 11 positions match TRDD3. This CDR3 region has 24 residues. J lost 5 bases, V lost 1 base, and 27 bases had no gene match. Germline CDR1 reads TSWWSYY; CDR2 reads QGS. CDR3 in amino acids: CALGEPPSSERTLLGDKGTAQLFF. DNA of the CDR3: TGTGCTCTTGGGGAACCACCTTCCTCCGAACGAACCTTACTGGGGGATAAGGGCACAGCACAACTCTTCTTT.

The chain joins TRDV1 to TRDJ1; 10 nucleotides match TRDD3. Germline CDR1 reads TSWWSYY; CDR2 reads QGS. The V and J ends lost 2 bases and 2 bases, in that order; junction bases with no gene match: 26. There are 23 residues in the CDR3. In nucleotides, the CDR3 is TGTGCTCTTGGGGAATCTCAAGCCCTCAACTATGGGGGGATACGCGAACGTACCGATAAACTCATCTTT. Its protein product is CALGESQALNYGGIRERTDKLIF.

The rearrangement uses TRDV1 and TRDJ1; 10 bases line up with TRDD3. Trimming removed 2 bases from V and 0 bases from J; junction bases left unmatched: 21. The germline V gene encodes CDR1 TSWWSYY and CDR2 QGS. The length of the CDR3 is 22 residues. CDR3 nucleotides: TGTGCTCTTGGGGAAAGGTCTTCCTACGAGTACTGGGGGATTAGGTACACCGATAAACTCATCTTT. Translation gives CALGERSSYEYWGIRYTDKLIF.

This clone has a handful of counts. The chain recombines TRDV1 with TRDJ2; 12 bases map to TRDD3. From germline, CDR1 is TSWWSYY and CDR2 QGS. With 0 bases clipped from V and 7 bases from J, the junction kept 24 bases outside the gene matches. The CDR3 consists of 23 residues. In nucleotides, the CDR3 is TGTGCTCTTGGGGAACTGACCCCCCCCCTTAACTGGGGGATACCACAGGGAGGAGCACAACTCTTCTTT. Translated, it gives CALGELTPPLNWGIPQGGAQLFF.

This clone was observed a few times. The chain has TRDV1 and TRDJ1; 7 bases are shared with TRDD3. V lost 3 bases to trimming and J lost 0 bases; unmatched junction nucleotides: 13. CDR3 length equals 18 residues. Germline CDR1 reads TSWWSYY; CDR2 reads QGS. Here the CDR3 DNA reads TGTGCTCTTGGGGAGAGCTTATCGTGGGGGACCTACACCGATAAACTCATCTTT. Its protein is CALGESLSWGTYTDKLIF.

This chain connects TRDV1 to TRDJ1; D uncertain. This CDR3 has 14 amino acids. CDR1 and CDR2 (germline): TSWWSYY, QGS. The ends were cut back, 1 base at V and 3 bases at J, with 9 bases in the middle. CDR3 coding DNA: TGTGCTCTTGGGGAACCTACTCACGCCGATAAACTCATCTTT. The encoded protein is CALGEPTHADKLIF.

The chain links TRDV1 to TRDJ1, with TRDD3 matching over 11 bases. Germline CDR1 reads TSWWSYY; CDR2 reads QGS. The CDR3 is 19 amino acids. The trim removed 5 bases at V and 0 bases at J, leaving 14 bases unmatched. The CDR3 sequence: CALGPAVGDTAVYTDKLIF. CDR3 bases: TGTGCTCTTGGGCCCGCGGTGGGGGATACGGCAGTGTACACCGATAAACTCATCTTT.

The rearrangement uses TRDV1 and TRDJ1, with 8 bases aligning to TRDD3. The CDR3 totals 21 residues. The V and J ends lost 5 bases and 0 bases, in that order; junction bases with no gene match: 23. Germline CDR1 TSWWSYY, CDR2 QGS. The CDR3 protein is CALGTEFNWGSTNWYTDKLIF. The CDR3, as DNA: TGTGCTCTTGGGACCGAGTTTAACTGGGGGTCCACTAATTGGTACACCGATAAACTCATCTTT.